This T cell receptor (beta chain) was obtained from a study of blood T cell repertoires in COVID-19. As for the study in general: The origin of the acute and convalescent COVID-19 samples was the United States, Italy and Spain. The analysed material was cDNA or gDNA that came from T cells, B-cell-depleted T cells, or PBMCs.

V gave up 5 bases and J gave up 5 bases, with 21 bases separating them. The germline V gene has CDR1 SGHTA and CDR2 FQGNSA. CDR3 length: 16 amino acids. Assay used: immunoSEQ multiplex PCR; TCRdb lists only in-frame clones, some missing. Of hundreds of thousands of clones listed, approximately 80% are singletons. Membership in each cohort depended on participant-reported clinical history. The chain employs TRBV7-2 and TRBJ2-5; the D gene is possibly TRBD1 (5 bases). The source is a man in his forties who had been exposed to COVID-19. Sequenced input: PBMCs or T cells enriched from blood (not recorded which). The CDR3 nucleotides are TGTGCCAGCAGCCTCTCGTACGTCACCCGACAGGAGACCCAGTACTTC. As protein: CASSLSYVTRQETQYF.